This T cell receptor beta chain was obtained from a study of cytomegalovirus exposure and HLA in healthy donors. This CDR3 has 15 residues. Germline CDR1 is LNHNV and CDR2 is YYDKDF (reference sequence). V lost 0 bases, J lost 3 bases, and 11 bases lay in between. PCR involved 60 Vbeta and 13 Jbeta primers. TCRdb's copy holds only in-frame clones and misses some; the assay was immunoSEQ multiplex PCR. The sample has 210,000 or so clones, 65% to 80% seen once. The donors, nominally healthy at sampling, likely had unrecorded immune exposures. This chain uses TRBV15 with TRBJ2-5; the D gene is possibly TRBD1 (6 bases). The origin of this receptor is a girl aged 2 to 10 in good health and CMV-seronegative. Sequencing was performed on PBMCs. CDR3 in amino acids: CATSRDPGQKETQYF. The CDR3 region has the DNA TGTGCCACCAGCAGAGATCCTGGACAGAAAGAGACCCAGTACTTC.